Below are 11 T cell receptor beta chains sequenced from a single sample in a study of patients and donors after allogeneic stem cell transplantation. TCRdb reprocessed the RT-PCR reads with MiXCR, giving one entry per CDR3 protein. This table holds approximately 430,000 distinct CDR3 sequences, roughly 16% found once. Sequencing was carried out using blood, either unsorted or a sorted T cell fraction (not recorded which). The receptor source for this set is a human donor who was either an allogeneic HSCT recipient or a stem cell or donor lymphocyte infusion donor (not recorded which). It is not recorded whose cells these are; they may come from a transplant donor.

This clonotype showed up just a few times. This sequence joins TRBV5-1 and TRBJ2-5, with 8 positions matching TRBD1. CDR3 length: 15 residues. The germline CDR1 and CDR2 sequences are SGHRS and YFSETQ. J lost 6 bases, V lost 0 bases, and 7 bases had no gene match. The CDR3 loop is CASSLEGQGIQTQYF. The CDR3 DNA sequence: TGCGCCAGCAGCTTGGAAGGACAGGGTATTCAGACCCAGTACTTC.

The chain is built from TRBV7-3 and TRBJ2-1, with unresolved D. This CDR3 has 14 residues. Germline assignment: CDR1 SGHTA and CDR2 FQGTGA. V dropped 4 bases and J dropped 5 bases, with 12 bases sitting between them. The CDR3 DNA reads TGTGCCAGCAGCTCCCCCGGGCCCCACAATGAGCAGTTCTTC. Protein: CASSSPGPHNEQFF.

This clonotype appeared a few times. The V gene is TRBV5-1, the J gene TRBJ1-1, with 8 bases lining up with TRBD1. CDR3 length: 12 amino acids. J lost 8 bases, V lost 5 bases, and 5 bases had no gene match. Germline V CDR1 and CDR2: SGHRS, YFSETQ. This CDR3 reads CASRDRTGEAFF. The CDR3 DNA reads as TGCGCCAGCAGGGACCGGACAGGGGAAGCTTTCTTT.

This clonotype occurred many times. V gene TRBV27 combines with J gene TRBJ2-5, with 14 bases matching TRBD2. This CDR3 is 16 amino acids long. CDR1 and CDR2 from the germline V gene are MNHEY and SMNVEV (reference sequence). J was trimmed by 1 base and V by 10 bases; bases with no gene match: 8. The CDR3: CATIGTSGRFQETQYF. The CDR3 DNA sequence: TGTGCCACCATTGGGACTAGCGGGAGATTCCAAGAGACCCAGTACTTC.

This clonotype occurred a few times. The CDR3 loop reads CASAHRGNTEAFF. CDR3 in DNA: TGCGCCAGTGCCCACAGGGGGAACACTGAAGCTTTCTTT. The V and J genes are TRBV5-1 and TRBJ1-1, with 7 bases aligning to TRBD1. V lost 8 bases, J lost 1 base, and 5 bases stayed unmatched. Germline CDR1 is SGHRS and CDR2 is YFSETQ. This CDR3 has 13 amino acids.

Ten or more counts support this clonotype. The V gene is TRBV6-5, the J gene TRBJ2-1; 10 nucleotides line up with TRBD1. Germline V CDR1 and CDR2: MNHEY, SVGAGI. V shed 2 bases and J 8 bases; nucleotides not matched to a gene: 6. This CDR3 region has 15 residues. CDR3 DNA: TGTGCCAGCAGTTACCTGGACAGGGGGAATCATGAGCAGTTCTTC. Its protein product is CASSYLDRGNHEQFF.

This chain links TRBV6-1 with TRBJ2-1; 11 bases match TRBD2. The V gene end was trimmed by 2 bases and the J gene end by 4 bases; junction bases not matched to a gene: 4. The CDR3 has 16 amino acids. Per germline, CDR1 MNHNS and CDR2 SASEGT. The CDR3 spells CASSEFGTSGYNEQFF. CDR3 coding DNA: TGTGCCAGCAGTGAATTTGGGACTAGCGGTTACAATGAGCAGTTCTTC.

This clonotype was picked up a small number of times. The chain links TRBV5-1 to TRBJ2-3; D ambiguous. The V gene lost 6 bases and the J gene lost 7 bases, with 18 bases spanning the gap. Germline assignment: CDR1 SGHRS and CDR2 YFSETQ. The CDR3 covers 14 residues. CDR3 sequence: CASNSDSSVNTQYF. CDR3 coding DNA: TGCGCCAGCAACTCCGACTCCTCTGTAAATACGCAGTATTTT.

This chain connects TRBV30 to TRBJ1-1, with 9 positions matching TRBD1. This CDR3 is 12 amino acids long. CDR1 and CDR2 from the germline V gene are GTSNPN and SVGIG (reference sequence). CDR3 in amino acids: CGGDRANTEAFF. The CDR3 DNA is TGTGGAGGGGACAGGGCAAACACTGAAGCTTTCTTT.

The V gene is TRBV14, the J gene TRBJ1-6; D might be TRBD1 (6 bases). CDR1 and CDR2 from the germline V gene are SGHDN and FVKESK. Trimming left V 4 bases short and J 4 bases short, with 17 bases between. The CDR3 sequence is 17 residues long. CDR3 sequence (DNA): TGTGCCAGCAGCCGACGAACAGGGTCCATTTATAATTCACCCCTCCACTTT. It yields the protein CASSRRTGSIYNSPLHF.

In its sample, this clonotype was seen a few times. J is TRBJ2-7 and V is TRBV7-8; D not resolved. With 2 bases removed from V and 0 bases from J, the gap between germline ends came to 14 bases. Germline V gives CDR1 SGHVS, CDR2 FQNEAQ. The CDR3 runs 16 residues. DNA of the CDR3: TGTGCCAGCAGCTTAAATAGGGTGAGGAGCTCCTACGAGCAGTACTTC. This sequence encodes CASSLNRVRSSYEQYF.